Sequencing of this TCR beta chain was carried out in a study of cytomegalovirus exposure and HLA in healthy donors. General study results and limits: In vitro work confirmed that three CMV-associated chains recognize CMV antigens. Sequence variants that were highly shared formed a cluster that was likely a sequencing artifact.

PCR employed 60 Vbeta and 13 Jbeta primers. The table came from immunoSEQ multiplex PCR; TCRdb's copy has only in-frame clones and leaves some out. The table lists roughly 82,000 clones, 60% to 75% of them singletons. V was trimmed by 5 bases and J by 5 bases, leaving 17 bases between them. Germline CDR1 and CDR2: LNHNV and YYDKDF (reference sequence). This CDR3 comprises 15 residues. About this clone itself: The target antigen is unknown.

The TCR comes from a woman between 40 and 55 years old in good health and CMV-seropositive. The J gene is TRBJ2-3, the V gene TRBV15; tentative D call: TRBD1 (6 bases). Sequencing was done on a sample of PBMCs. CDR3 bases: TGTGCCACCAGCTCCGACCTCAGGGACATAGATACGCAGTATTTT. Encoded protein: CATSSDLRDIDTQYF. Combining the CDR3 with reference TRBV15 and TRBJ2-3 gives the whole variable domain DAMVIQNPRYQVTQFGKPVTLSCSQTLNHNVMYWYQQKSSQAPKLLFHYYDKDFNNEADTPDNFQSRRPNTSFCFLDIRSPGLGDTAMYLCATSSDLRDIDTQYFGPGTRLTVL.